This T cell receptor (beta chain) was recovered during a study of cytomegalovirus exposure and HLA in healthy donors. Looking at the study overall: Researchers previously reported finding about 110 million unique TCR beta sequences from some 180 million T cells.

The PCR made use of 60 Vbeta and 13 Jbeta primers. TCRdb's table, derived via immunoSEQ multiplex PCR, lists solely in-frame clones and lacks some. The sample lists 60,000 to 90,000 clones, around 70% occurring once. Findings and caveats of the study: CMV serostatus alone was available as immune exposure information.

Regarding this clone: What it binds is not known.

Between the trimmed V and J ends, which lost 3 bases and 0 bases, there was a span of 9 bases. Germline-derived CDR1 and CDR2 are SGHVS and FQNEAQ. CDR3 length equals 14 residues. The chain employs TRBV7-8 and TRBJ2-7; D not resolved. This TCR derives from a woman between 45 and 60 years old in good health and CMV-seropositive. What was sequenced was PBMCs. This CDR3 reads CASSLGMASYEQYF. CDR3 DNA: TGTGCCAGCAGCTTGGGCATGGCCTCCTACGAGCAGTACTTC.